Listed here is a single TCR beta chain. Profiling relied on immunoSEQ multiplex PCR, and the TCRdb table lists in-frame clones only, not all of them. This sample has almost 300,000 clones, with just under 90% found just once. The sample is drawn from a study of blood T cell repertoires in COVID-19. This CDR3 has 12 amino acids. V lost 5 bases and J lost 0, with 4 bases in between. Germline V gene sequence: CDR1 SGHVS, CDR2 FNYEAQ. Sequenced input: peripheral blood. The V and J genes are TRBV7-6 and TRBJ1-1; no reliable D call. The clonotype comes from a woman aged 30 to 39 with COVID-19, enrolled during active disease. The CDR3: CASSLLNTEAFF. In DNA form, the CDR3 reads TGTGCCAGCAGCCTTTTGAACACTGAAGCTTTCTTT.